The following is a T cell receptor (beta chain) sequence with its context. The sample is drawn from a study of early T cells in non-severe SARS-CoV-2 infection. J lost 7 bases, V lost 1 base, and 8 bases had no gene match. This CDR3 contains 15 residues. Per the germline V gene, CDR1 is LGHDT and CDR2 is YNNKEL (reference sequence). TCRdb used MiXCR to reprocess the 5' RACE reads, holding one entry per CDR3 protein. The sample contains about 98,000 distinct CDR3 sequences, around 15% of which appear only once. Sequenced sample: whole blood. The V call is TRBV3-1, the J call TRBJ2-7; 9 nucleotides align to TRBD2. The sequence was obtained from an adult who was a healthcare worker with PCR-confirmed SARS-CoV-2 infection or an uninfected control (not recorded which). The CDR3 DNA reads TGTGCCAGCAGCCAAGGTGTAGCGGGAGATCAGGAGCAGTACTTC. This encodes CASSQGVAGDQEQYF.